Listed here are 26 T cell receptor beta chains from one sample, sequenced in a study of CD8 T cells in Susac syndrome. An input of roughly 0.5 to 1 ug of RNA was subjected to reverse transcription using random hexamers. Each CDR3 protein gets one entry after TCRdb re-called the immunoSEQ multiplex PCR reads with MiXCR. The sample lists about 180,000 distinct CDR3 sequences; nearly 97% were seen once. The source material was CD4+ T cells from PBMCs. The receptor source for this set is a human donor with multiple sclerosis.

The CDR3 spells CASSLEGAVRVSQYF. The CDR3 DNA is TGTGCCAGCAGCTTAGAGGGGGCGGTACGAGTGAGCCAGTACTTC. The rearrangement uses TRBV7-6 and TRBJ2-5; 7 bases align to TRBD1. The junction had 12 bases not matched to a gene; V was cut back by 1 base and J by 10 bases. The CDR3 runs 15 residues. Germline V gene data show CDR1 as SGHVS and CDR2 as FNYEAQ.

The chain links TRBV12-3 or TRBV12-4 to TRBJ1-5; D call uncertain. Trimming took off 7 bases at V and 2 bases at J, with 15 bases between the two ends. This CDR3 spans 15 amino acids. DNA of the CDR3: TGTGCCAGCACCGGCAGCCTTGAGGGCAATCAGCCCCAGCATTTT. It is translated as CASTGSLEGNQPQHF.

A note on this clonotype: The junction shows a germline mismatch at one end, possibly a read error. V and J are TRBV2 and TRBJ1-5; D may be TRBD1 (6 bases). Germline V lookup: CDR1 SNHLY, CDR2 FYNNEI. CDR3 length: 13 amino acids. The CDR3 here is CASSSLESPGVDF. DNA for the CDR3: TGTGCCAGCAGTTCCCTCGAGTCCCCAGGGGTCGATTTT.

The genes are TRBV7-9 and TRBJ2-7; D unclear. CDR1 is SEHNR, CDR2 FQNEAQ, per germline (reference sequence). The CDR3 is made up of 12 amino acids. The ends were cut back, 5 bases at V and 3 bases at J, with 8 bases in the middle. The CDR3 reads CASSPWGYEQYF. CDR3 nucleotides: TGTGCCAGCAGCCCTTGGGGCTACGAGCAGTACTTC. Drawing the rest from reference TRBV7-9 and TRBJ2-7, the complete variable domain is DTGVSQNPRHKITKRGQNVTFRCDPISEHNRLYWYRQTLGQGPEFLTYFQNEAQLEKSRLLSDRFSAERPKGSFSTLEIQRTEQGDSAMYLCASSPWGYEQYFGPGTRLTVT.

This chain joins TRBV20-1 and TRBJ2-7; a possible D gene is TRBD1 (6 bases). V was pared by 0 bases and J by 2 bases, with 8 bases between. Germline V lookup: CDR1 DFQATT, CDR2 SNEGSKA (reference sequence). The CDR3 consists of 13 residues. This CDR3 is CSAREQGPYEQYF. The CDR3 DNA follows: TGCAGTGCTAGAGAACAGGGCCCCTACGAGCAGTACTTC.

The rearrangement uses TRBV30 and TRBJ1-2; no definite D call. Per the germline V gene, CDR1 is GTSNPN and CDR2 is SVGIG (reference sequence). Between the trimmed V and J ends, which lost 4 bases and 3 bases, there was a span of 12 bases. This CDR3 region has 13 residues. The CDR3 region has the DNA TGTGCCTGGATACATTTCCCGGACTATGGCTACACCTTC. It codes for CAWIHFPDYGYTF.

The CDR3 bases are TGCAGTGCCGACTCGACAGCTAACTATGGCTACACCTTC. Its protein product is CSADSTANYGYTF. The gene calls are TRBV20-1 and TRBJ1-2; TRBD1 might be the D (5 bases). CDR1 and CDR2 from the germline V gene are DFQATT and SNEGSKA (reference sequence). The CDR3 loop spans 13 amino acids. Trimming stripped 6 bases from V and 0 bases from J, with 11 bases between.

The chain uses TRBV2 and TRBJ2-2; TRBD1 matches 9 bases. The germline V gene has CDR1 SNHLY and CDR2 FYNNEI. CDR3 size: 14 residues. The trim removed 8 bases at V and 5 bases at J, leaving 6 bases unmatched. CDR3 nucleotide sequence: TGTGCCAGCGGACGGGACAGGGTGACCGGGGAGCTGTTTTTT. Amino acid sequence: CASGRDRVTGELFF.

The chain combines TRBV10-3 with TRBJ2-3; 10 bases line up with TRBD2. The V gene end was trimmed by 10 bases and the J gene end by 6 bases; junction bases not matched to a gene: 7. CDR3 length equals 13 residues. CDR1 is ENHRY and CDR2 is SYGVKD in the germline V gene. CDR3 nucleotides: TGTGCCAGCAGCGGGGGGGCCGCGGATACGCAGTATTTT. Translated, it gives CASSGGAADTQYF.

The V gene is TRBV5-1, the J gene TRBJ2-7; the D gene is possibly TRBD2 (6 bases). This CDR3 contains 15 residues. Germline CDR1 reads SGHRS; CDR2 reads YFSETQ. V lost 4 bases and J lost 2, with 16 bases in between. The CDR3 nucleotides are TGCGCCAGCAGCACGACCGGGACTGAAACCTACGAGCAGTACTTC. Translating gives CASSTTGTETYEQYF.

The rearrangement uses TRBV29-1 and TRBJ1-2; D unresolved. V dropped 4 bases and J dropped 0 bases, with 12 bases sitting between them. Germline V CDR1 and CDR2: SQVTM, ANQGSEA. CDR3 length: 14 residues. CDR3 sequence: CSVGVSSSNYGYTF. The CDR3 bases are TGCAGCGTTGGTGTCAGTTCCTCTAACTATGGCTACACCTTC.

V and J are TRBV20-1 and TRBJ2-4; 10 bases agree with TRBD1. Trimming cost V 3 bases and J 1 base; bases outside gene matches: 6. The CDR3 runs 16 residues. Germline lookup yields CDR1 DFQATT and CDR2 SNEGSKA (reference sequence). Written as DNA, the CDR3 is TGCAGTGCTAGTTTATTGGACAGGGGGGCCAAAAACATTCAGTACTTC. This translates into CSASLLDRGAKNIQYF.

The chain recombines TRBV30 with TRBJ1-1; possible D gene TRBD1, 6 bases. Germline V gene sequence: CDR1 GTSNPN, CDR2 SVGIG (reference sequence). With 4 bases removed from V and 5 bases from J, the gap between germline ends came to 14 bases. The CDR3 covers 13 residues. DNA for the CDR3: TGTGCCTGGACCTATAAGGGGGGTACTGAAGCTTTCTTT. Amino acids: CAWTYKGGTEAFF.

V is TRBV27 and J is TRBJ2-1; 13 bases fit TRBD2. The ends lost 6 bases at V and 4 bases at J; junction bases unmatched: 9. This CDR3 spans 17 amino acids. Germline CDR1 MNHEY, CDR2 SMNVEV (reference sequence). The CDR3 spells CASSPRLAGGLYNEQFF. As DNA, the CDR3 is TGTGCCAGCAGCCCCCGACTAGCGGGGGGCCTGTACAATGAGCAGTTCTTC.

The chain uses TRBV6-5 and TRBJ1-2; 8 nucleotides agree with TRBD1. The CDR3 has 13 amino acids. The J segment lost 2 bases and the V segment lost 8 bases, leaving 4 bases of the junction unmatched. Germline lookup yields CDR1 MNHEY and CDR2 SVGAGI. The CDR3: CASLDRGNYGYTF. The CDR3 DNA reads TGTGCCAGCCTAGACAGGGGCAACTATGGCTACACCTTC.

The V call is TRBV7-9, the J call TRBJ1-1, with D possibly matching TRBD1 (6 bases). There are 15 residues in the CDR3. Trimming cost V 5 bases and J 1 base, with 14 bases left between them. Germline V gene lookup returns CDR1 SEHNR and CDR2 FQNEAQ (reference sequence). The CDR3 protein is CASSPQDRANTEAFF. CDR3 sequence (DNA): TGTGCCAGCAGCCCTCAGGACAGAGCGAACACTGAAGCTTTCTTT.

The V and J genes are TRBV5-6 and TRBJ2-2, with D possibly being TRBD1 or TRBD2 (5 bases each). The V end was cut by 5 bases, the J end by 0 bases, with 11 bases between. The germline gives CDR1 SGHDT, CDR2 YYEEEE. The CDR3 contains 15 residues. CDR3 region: CASSSGTSNTGELFF. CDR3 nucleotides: TGTGCCAGCAGTTCCGGGACGTCGAACACCGGGGAGCTGTTTTTT.

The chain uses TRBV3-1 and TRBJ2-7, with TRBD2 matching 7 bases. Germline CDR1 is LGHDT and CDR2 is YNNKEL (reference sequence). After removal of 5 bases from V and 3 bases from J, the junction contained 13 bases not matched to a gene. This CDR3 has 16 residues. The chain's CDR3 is CASSYTSADKFYEQYF. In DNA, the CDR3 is TGTGCCAGCAGCTACACTAGCGCGGATAAGTTCTACGAGCAGTACTTC.

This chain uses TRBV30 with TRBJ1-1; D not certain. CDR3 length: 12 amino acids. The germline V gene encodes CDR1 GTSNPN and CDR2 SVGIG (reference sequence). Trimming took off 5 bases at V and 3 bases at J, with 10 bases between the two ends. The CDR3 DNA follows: TGTGCCTGGGCTTCGACGCACACTGAAGCTTTCTTT. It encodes CAWASTHTEAFF.

In DNA, the CDR3 is TGCAGCGTCAGGGGATTGGACTATGGCTACACCTTC. It translates to CSVRGLDYGYTF. V gene TRBV29-1 combines with J gene TRBJ1-2; perhaps TRBD1 as D (6 bases). Trimming took off 6 bases at V and 3 bases at J, with 11 bases between the two ends. Germline CDR1 is SQVTM and CDR2 is ANQGSEA. CDR3 size: 12 residues.

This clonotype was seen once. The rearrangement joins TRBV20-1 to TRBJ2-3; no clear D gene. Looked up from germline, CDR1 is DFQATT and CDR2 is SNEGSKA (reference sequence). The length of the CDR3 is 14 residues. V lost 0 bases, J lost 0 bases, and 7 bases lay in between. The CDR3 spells CSARDPISTDTQYF. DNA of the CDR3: TGCAGTGCTAGAGATCCGATTAGCACAGATACGCAGTATTTT.

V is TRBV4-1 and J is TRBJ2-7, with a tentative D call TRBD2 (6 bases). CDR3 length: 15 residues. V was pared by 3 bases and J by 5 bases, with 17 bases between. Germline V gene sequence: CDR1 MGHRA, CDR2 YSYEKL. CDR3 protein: CASSHGGGGSDEQYF. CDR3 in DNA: TGCGCCAGCAGCCACGGGGGTGGGGGTTCCGACGAGCAGTACTTC.

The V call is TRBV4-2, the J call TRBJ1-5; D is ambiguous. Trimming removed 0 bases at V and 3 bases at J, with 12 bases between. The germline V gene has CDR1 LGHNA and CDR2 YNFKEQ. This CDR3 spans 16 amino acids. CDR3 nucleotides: TGTGCCAGCAGCCAAGAATGGTCAGGCATCAATCAGCCCCAGCATTTT. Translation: CASSQEWSGINQPQHF.

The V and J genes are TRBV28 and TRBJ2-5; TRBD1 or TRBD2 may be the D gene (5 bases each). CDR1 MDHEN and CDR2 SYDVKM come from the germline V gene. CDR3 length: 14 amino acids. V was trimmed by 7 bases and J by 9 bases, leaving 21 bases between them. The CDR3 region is CASKRGVSARAQYF. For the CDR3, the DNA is TGTGCCAGCAAAAGAGGGGTCTCTGCGAGGGCCCAGTACTTC.

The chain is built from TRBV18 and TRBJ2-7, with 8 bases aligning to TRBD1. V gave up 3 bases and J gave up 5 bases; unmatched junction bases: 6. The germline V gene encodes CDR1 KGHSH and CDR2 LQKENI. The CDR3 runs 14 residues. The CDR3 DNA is TGTGCCAGCTCACCCCAACAGGGGGAGGACGAGCAGTACTTC. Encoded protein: CASSPQQGEDEQYF.

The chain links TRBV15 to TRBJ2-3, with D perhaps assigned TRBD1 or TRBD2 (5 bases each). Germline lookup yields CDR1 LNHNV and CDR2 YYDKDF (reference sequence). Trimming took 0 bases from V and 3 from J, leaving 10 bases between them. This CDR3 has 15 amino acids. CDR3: CATSRDGANTDTQYF. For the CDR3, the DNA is TGTGCCACCAGCAGAGACGGGGCAAATACAGATACGCAGTATTTT.